This TCR beta chain was retrieved from a study of beta chain features in type 1 diabetes. The CDR3 covers 19 residues. Trimming stripped 8 bases from V and 4 bases from J, with 27 bases between. CDR1 is SGHVT, CDR2 SQSDAQ, per germline. Study-level results: Among all four CD4+ subsets, Type 1 diabetes patients had TCRB CDR3s that were moderately but significantly shorter.

The sequenced template was cDNA made from the entire isolated RNA. Produced via immunoSEQ multiplex PCR; TCRdb's table is partial and in-frame only. The sample yields 150,000 to 200,000 clones, roughly 59% seen once. About this clone itself: Its antigen remains unknown.

The rearrangement links TRBV7-4 to TRBJ2-6, with D maybe TRBD1 (6 bases). This TCR came from a young man with type 1 diabetes. The sequenced sample was naive CD4+ T cells from blood. The CDR3 DNA is TGTGCCAGCCCCCCCAGGAGATCCCACAGGGTCTCCGGGGCCAACGTCCTGACTTTC. It specifies CASPPRRSHRVSGANVLTF.